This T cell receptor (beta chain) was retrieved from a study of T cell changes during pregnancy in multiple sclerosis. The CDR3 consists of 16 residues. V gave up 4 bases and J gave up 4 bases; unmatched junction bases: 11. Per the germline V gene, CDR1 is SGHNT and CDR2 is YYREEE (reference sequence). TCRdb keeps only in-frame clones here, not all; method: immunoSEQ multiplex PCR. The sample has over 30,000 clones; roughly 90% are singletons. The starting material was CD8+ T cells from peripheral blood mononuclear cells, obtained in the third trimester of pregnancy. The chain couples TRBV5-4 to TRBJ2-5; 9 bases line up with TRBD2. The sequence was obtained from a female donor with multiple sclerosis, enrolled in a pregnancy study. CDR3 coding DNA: TGTGCCAGCAGCCAAGATCCAGCGGGGGGAGGAGAGACCCAGTACTTC. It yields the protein CASSQDPAGGGETQYF.